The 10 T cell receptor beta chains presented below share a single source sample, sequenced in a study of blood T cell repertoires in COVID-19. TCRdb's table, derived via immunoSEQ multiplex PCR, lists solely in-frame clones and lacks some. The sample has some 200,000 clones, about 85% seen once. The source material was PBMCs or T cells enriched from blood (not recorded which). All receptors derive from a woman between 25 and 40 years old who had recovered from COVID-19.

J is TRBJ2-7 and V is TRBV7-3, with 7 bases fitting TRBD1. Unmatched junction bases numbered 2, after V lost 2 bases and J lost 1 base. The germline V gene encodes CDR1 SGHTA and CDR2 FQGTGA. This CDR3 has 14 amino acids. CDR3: CASSLSGGSYEQYF. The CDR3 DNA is TGTGCCAGCAGCTTATCAGGGGGATCCTACGAGCAGTACTTC.

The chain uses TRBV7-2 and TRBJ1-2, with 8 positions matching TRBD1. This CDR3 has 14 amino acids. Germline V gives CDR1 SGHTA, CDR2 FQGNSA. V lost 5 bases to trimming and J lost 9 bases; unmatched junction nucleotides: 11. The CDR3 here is CASSQLRTGSSYTF. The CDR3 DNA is TGTGCCAGCAGCCAGCTCAGGACAGGGTCCAGCTACACCTTC.

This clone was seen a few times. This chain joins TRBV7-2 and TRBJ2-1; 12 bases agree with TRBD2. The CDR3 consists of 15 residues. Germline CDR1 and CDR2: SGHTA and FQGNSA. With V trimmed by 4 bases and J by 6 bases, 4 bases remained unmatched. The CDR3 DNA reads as TGTGCCAGCAGCTCGTGGACTAGCGGGACCAATGAGCAGTTCTTC. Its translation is CASSSWTSGTNEQFF. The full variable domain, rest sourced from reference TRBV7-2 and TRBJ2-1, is GAGVSQSPSNKVTEKGKDVELRCDPISGHTALYWYRQSLGQGLEFLIYFQGNSAPDKSGLPSDRFSAERTGGSVSTLTIQRTQQEDSAVYLCASSSWTSGTNEQFFGPGTRLTVL.

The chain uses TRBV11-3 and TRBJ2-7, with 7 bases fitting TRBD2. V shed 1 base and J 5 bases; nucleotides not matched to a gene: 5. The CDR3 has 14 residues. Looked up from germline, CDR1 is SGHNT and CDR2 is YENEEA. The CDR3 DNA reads TGTGCCAGCAGCTTAGGCCGGGAGGTGGACGAGCAGTACTTC. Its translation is CASSLGREVDEQYF.

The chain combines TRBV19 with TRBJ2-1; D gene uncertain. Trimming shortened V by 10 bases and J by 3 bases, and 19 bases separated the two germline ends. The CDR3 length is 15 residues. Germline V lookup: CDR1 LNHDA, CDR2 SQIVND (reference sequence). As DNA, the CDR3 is TGTGCCACCACTTACGGTACATCGGGCTACAATGAGCAGTTCTTC. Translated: CATTYGTSGYNEQFF.

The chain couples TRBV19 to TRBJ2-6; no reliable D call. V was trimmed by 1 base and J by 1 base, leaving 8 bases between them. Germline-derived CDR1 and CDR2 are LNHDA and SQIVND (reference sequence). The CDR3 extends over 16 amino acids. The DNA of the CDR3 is TGTGCCAGTAGTATAGGAGGCATATCTGGGGCCAACGTCCTGACTTTC. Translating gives CASSIGGISGANVLTF.

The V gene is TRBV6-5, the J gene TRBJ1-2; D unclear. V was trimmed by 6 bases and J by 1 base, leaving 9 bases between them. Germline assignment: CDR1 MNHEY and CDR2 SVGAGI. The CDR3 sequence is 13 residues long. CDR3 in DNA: TGTGCCAGCAGACCACACCTTAACTATGGCTACACCTTC. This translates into CASRPHLNYGYTF.

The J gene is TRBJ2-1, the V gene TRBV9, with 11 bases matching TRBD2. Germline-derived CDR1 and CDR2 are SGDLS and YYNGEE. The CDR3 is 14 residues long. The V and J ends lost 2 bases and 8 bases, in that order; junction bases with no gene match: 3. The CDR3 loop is CASSVISGGDEQFF. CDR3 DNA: TGTGCCAGCAGCGTCATTAGCGGGGGGGATGAGCAGTTCTTC.

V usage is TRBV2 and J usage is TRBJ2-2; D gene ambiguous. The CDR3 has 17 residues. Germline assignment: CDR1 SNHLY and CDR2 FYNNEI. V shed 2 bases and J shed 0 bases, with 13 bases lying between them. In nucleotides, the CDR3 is TGTGCCAGCAGTGAAATCATTCGTCAGGCGAACACCGGGGAGCTGTTTTTT. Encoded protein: CASSEIIRQANTGELFF.

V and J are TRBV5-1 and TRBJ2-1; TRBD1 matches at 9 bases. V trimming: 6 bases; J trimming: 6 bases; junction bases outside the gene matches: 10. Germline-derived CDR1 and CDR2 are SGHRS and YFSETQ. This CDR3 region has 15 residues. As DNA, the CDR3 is TGCGCCAGCACCTTAGGACAGGGGTTAGGCAATGAGCAGTTCTTC. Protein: CASTLGQGLGNEQFF. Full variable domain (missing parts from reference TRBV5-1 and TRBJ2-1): KAGVTQTPRYLIKTRGQQVTLSCSPISGHRSVSWYQQTPGQGLQFLFEYFSETQRNKGNFPGRFSGRQFSNSRSEMNVSTLELGDSALYLCASTLGQGLGNEQFFGPGTRLTVL.